What follows describes a single T cell receptor (beta chain). What it recognizes is unknown. The sample is drawn from a study of T cell responses to AZD1222 COVID-19 vaccine. Overall study results and limits: Repertoire collection took place solely once the T cell response had peaked. Per reports, nearly half of all spike-specific TCRs target regions that are unmutated in variants. Rises in breadth and depth of Spike-specific TCRs came after two AZD1222 doses. Clonal diversity may have been underestimated, and the donors were mostly white British, with more females than males.

The data were produced by immunoSEQ multiplex PCR, yet TCRdb's version contains in-frame clones alone and is incomplete. The table records more than 95,000 clones, about 90% of them present only once. V was clipped by 4 bases and J by 6 bases; unmatched bases: 10. Germline V lookup: CDR1 SGHKS, CDR2 YYEKEE (reference sequence). The CDR3 runs to 15 residues. This receptor was identified in an adult in good health. The chain joins TRBV5-5 to TRBJ1-2; 9 nucleotides align to TRBD1. The source was peripheral blood, collected on day 0 of AZD1222 vaccination. The CDR3 region is CASSPGTGKRHGYTF. The CDR3 coding sequence is TGTGCCAGCAGCCCTGGGACAGGGAAGAGGCATGGCTACACCTTC.